These T cell receptor beta chains were read from a single sample in a study of shared clonotypes between healthy human individuals. The repertoire was sequenced with immunoSEQ multiplex PCR; TCRdb's copy has only in-frame clones and lacks some. The sample consists of about 1,900,000 clones, just under 95% of them appearing once. Sequenced input: naive CD8+ T cells sorted from blood. The source is a man in his late teens or twenties in good health. The CDR3 runs from the conserved cysteine through the conserved F or W. The D gene is left open where the match is weak. Size is stated for part of the rows, as once, few or many counts, or as a class when the clone is expanded.

CDR3nt	CDR3aa	v_gene	abundance	j_gene	d_gene
TGTGCTAGTGGTTTAGTTTCTAGCGGGGAGAGATATGAGCAGTTCTTC	CASGLVSSGERYEQFF	TRBV12-5	.	TRBJ2-1	TRBD2
TGTGCCAGTCAGGGGGCCCACGAGCAGTACTTC	CASQGAHEQYF	TRBV10-3	.	TRBJ2-7	TRBD1
TGTGCCAGCAGCTTAGCTGCCGGCCAAGAGACCCAGTACTTC	CASSLAAGQETQYF	TRBV7-9	.	TRBJ2-5	.
TGCGCCAGCAGCCAAAATGGGCTTAGTTCACCCCTCCACTTT	CASSQNGLSSPLHF	TRBV4-1	.	TRBJ1-6	.
TGCGCCAGCAGCCAGAGGGCCAGGGCGAGCTCCTACGAGCAGTACTTC	CASSQRARASSYEQYF	TRBV4-1	.	TRBJ2-7	.
TGTGCCAGCAGCTTGGAAGGTAGCGGGGATAACCAAGAGACCCAGTACTTC	CASSLEGSGDNQETQYF	TRBV5-6	.	TRBJ2-5	TRBD2
TGTGCCAGCAGTTTTTCTACAGGGGATCGGCCCTACGAGCAGTACTTC	CASSFSTGDRPYEQYF	TRBV6-5	.	TRBJ2-7	TRBD1
TGTGCCAGTAGGTCTCGCGATTCCTACAATGAGCAGTTCTTC	CASRSRDSYNEQFF	TRBV19	.	TRBJ2-1	.
TGCAGCGTTGCAGGGTTGAGAACCGGGACTAGTCATTTGAATGAGCAGTTCTTC	CSVAGLRTGTSHLNEQFF	TRBV29-1	.	TRBJ2-1	TRBD2
TGTGCCAGCAGTCTAGGTGGGTCACCCCTCCACTTT	CASSLGGSPLHF	TRBV28	once	TRBJ1-6	.
TGTGCCACCAGCTCGGTCCCAGGGGGGTACCAAGAGACCCAGTACTTC	CATSSVPGGYQETQYF	TRBV15	.	TRBJ2-5	.
TGTGCTAGTGGTGACGGTTGGGGGGAACACGAGCAGTACTTC	CASGDGWGEHEQYF	TRBV12-5	.	TRBJ2-7	.
TGTGCCAGTAGAAGCGGGGAAGAAAGGACAGGGCTTAATGAAAAACTGTTTTTT	CASRSGEERTGLNEKLFF	TRBV19	.	TRBJ1-4	TRBD1
TGCAGCGTTGAAGGGCAGCTTACCGGGGAGCTGTTTTTT	CSVEGQLTGELFF	TRBV29-1	.	TRBJ2-2	.
TGCGCCAGCAGTGAGGGAGAGACCCAGTACTTC	CASSEGETQYF	TRBV10-2	few	TRBJ2-5	.
TGTGCCAGCAGCTTGGTGGGGGGGAACACTGAAGCTTTCTTT	CASSLVGGNTEAFF	TRBV5-5	.	TRBJ1-1	.
TGCGCCAGCGACAGTGGGACCGGGGAGCTGTTTTTT	CASDSGTGELFF	TRBV5-1	.	TRBJ2-2	.
TGTGCCAGCAGCTTGGGATACCACACTAGCTCCTACGAGCAGTACTTC	CASSLGYHTSSYEQYF	TRBV5-6	.	TRBJ2-7	.
TGCAGCGTTGCTCGGGAGTTCCCCTACGAGCAGTACTTC	CSVAREFPYEQYF	TRBV29-1	.	TRBJ2-7	.
TGTGCCAGCAGTGAATCAGGTAGCACAGATACGCAGTATTTT	CASSESGSTDTQYF	TRBV2	once	TRBJ2-3	.
TGTGCCAGCAGTGAATTCGGTCAGTCCTACGAGCAGTACTTC	CASSEFGQSYEQYF	TRBV6-1	.	TRBJ2-7	.
TGTGCCAGCGGACCTTTCTCGGGTCCAAAAAACATTCAGTACTTC	CASGPFSGPKNIQYF	TRBV6-9	.	TRBJ2-4	.
TGCGCCAGCAGCCCCGGGACAGGGGTTACAGATACGCAGTATTTT	CASSPGTGVTDTQYF	TRBV4-1	.	TRBJ2-3	TRBD1
TGCGCCAGCAGCTTTAGCCAGGGATACACCGGGGAGCTGTTTTTT	CASSFSQGYTGELFF	TRBV5-1	.	TRBJ2-2	.
TGTGCCAGCAGTGAATGGCTAGACTACGAGCAGTACTTC	CASSEWLDYEQYF	TRBV6-1	.	TRBJ2-7	.
TGTGCCAGCAGTGAATCCTCCCTGGCCTACGAGCAGTACTTC	CASSESSLAYEQYF	TRBV25-1	once	TRBJ2-7	.
TGCAGCGTTGATGAGGGGGCAGGAGAAAAACTGTTTTTT	CSVDEGAGEKLFF	TRBV29-1	.	TRBJ1-4	TRBD1
TGTGCCAGCAGCTTACCAACATCAAGGGGTCAAGGGGCACCCCTCCACTTT	CASSLPTSRGQGAPLHF	TRBV7-9	.	TRBJ1-6	.
TGTGCCACCAGCAGAGAGGCGGTTGCCTACGAGCAGTACTTC	CATSREAVAYEQYF	TRBV15	once	TRBJ2-7	.
TGTGCCAGCAGTGAAGAGGGGAAGGTCACAGATACGCAGTATTTT	CASSEEGKVTDTQYF	TRBV2	.	TRBJ2-3	.
TGTGCCAGCAGTTTATATCCCAGGTTGAACACTGAAGCTTTCTTT	CASSLYPRLNTEAFF	TRBV27	once	TRBJ1-1	.
TGTGCCACCAGCCCCGGCGGGGGACAGGGTTATCCCTACGAGCAGTACTTC	CATSPGGGQGYPYEQYF	TRBV15	.	TRBJ2-7	TRBD1
TGCGCCAGCAGCTATTCACTCACAGATACGCAGTATTTT	CASSYSLTDTQYF	TRBV4-1	once	TRBJ2-3	.
TGCGCCAGCAGCTTGGAGGGGGCGGGAGAGACCCAGTACTTC	CASSLEGAGETQYF	TRBV5-1	.	TRBJ2-5	TRBD1
TGTGCCAGTAGTATGATACTAGCGGGTGATGAGCAGTTCTTC	CASSMILAGDEQFF	TRBV19	.	TRBJ2-1	TRBD2
TGTGCCAGCAGTTACTCGGCCCAGGGGGGGACTGAAGCTTTCTTT	CASSYSAQGGTEAFF	TRBV6-6	.	TRBJ1-1	TRBD1
TGTGCCAGCAGCCCACCATTCGAAGGGTTGAACGGCTACACCTTC	CASSPPFEGLNGYTF	TRBV7-9	.	TRBJ1-2	.
TGTGCCAGCAGTTTCAACGGGAGGGAAAATGAGCAGTTCTTC	CASSFNGRENEQFF	TRBV5-5	.	TRBJ2-1	TRBD2
TGTGCCAGTAGTATTGACAATCAGCCCCAGCATTTT	CASSIDNQPQHF	TRBV19	.	TRBJ1-5	.
TGTGCCAGCACAGCCCCGACAGAAATGAACACTGAAGCTTTCTTT	CASTAPTEMNTEAFF	TRBV28	.	TRBJ1-1	.
TGTGCCAGCAGTTACTCCGGGGCAGATACGCAGTATTTT	CASSYSGADTQYF	TRBV6-6	.	TRBJ2-3	.
TGTGCCAGCACCCCCCGGGAAACGTACCAAGAGACCCAGTACTTC	CASTPRETYQETQYF	TRBV11-2	.	TRBJ2-5	.
TGTGCCAGCAGCTTTGGGGGCTCCTACGAGCAGTACTTC	CASSFGGSYEQYF	TRBV5-5	.	TRBJ2-7	.
TGTGCCAGCAGCCGAGAGGGCTGGAATCAGCCCCAGCATTTT	CASSREGWNQPQHF	TRBV7-9	.	TRBJ1-5	.
TGTGCCAGCAGTGGGAACAGGGGTTTGTTTGGCTACACCTTC	CASSGNRGLFGYTF	TRBV9	.	TRBJ1-2	TRBD1
TGCGCCAGCAGCCAAACCCCAGGACTAGCGCCTATCTACAATGAGCAGTTCTTC	CASSQTPGLAPIYNEQFF	TRBV4-1	.	TRBJ2-1	TRBD2
TGTGCCAGCAGCGTAGATGGGGCAGGGGCTAACTATGGCTACACCTTC	CASSVDGAGANYGYTF	TRBV9	once	TRBJ1-2	.
TGTGCCAGCAGTGAAACCGCTTGGGGACAGGGCTACGAGCAGTACTTC	CASSETAWGQGYEQYF	TRBV6-1	.	TRBJ2-7	TRBD1
TGTGCCAGCAGCCAAACCGGGACAGGGTCACCGTACTTC	CASSQTGTGSPYF	TRBV7-9	few	TRBJ2-4	TRBD1
TGTGCCAGCAGCGTAGGTTCCGACACTGAAGCTTTCTTT	CASSVGSDTEAFF	TRBV9	once	TRBJ1-1	.
TGCGCCAGCAGCCTTCAACAGGGCTACGAGCAGTACTTC	CASSLQQGYEQYF	TRBV5-1	.	TRBJ2-7	.
TGCAGCGTTGCCAGTGACAGGTCGGTTGAAGCTTTCTTT	CSVASDRSVEAFF	TRBV29-1	.	TRBJ1-1	.
TGTGCCAGCAGTTTGTCCGCCGGGGACAACGCCCACTACGAGCAGTACTTC	CASSLSAGDNAHYEQYF	TRBV27	.	TRBJ2-7	.
TGTGCCAGCGCTGCGGTCGTCGGCGGGGAGCTGTTTTTT	CASAAVVGGELFF	TRBV7-6	.	TRBJ2-2	.
TGTGCCAGCTCCATACAGGAAGACTACGAGCAGTACTTC	CASSIQEDYEQYF	TRBV7-9	.	TRBJ2-7	.